A single sample is the source of the 27 T cell receptor beta chains below, sequenced in a study of beta chain features in type 1 diabetes. Reverse transcription of all isolated RNA meant that expressed TCRB transcripts were sequenced. The method was immunoSEQ multiplex PCR; TCRdb's version includes in-frame clones alone and lacks a portion of them. The sample consists of about 450,000 clones, about an eighth of them appearing once. The sample was naive CD4+ T cells from blood. Receptors originate from a woman aged 18-29 years in good health.

The sample holds a few counts of this clone. The chain links TRBV19 to TRBJ2-7; 11 positions match TRBD2. Germline V CDR1 and CDR2: LNHDA, SQIVND (reference sequence). This CDR3 is 16 amino acids long. V was pared by 4 bases and J by 3 bases, with 8 bases of the junction left unmatched. The CDR3 sequence is CASSTISGRADYEQYF. The CDR3, as DNA: TGTGCCAGTAGTACTATTAGCGGGAGGGCCGACTACGAGCAGTACTTC.

This clone has only a few counts. The V and J genes are TRBV5-5 and TRBJ1-2, with D unresolved. V was clipped by 2 bases and J by 3 bases, with 5 bases between them. The CDR3 contains 12 residues. The germline CDR1 and CDR2 sequences are SGHKS and YYEKEE (reference sequence). The DNA for the CDR3 is TGTGCCAGCAGCTTCGTAGACTATGGCTACACCTTC. Translating it yields CASSFVDYGYTF.

This clone was detected only a few times. This rearrangement joins TRBV21-1 to TRBJ2-3; the table assigns TRBD2, which was not confirmed against the DNA. TRBV21-1 counts as a pseudogene. CDR3 length equals 17 residues. This chain's CDR3 is CASSKPGLAYSTDTQYF. In DNA, the CDR3 is TGTGCCAGCAGCAAACCGGGACTAGCGTATAGCACAGATACGCAGTATTTT.

This clone turned up a few times. V gene TRBV7-3 combines with J gene TRBJ1-2; D uncertain. Germline CDR1 reads SGHTA; CDR2 reads FQGTGA. This CDR3 has 14 amino acids. V gave up 1 base and J gave up 3 bases, with 9 bases separating them. Written as DNA, the CDR3 is TGTGCCAGCAGCTTAATCGGCCAGGACTATGGCTACACCTTC. It codes for CASSLIGQDYGYTF.

This clone occurred a few times. V usage is TRBV7-9 and J usage is TRBJ2-4, with D possibly being TRBD2 (5 bases). There are 14 residues in the CDR3. Germline lookup yields CDR1 SEHNR and CDR2 FQNEAQ (reference sequence). Trimming left V 3 bases short and J 3 bases short, with 9 bases between. The CDR3 DNA reads as TGTGCCAGCAGCTTCCGGGAATACAAAAACATTCAGTACTTC. It translates to CASSFREYKNIQYF.

For this clone: The sample carries other DNA sequences with the same CDR3. This chain joins TRBV7-9 and TRBJ1-2; D not resolved. The germline gives CDR1 SEHNR, CDR2 FQNEAQ (reference sequence). Trimming shortened V by 3 bases and J by 8 bases, and 7 bases separated the two germline ends. This CDR3 spans 11 amino acids. The CDR3 spells CASSLAGGYTF. The CDR3, as DNA: TGTGCCAGCAGCTTGGCAGGCGGCTACACCTTC.

Only a few counts were recorded for this clone. The CDR3 reads CASSRPRGRQAGELFF. In DNA form, the CDR3 reads TGTGCCAGCAGCCGCCCGCGGGGTCGGCAGGCCGGGGAGCTGTTTTTT. J is TRBJ2-2 and V is TRBV14; possibly TRBD2 for D (6 bases). The V end lost 4 bases, the J end lost 6 bases, and 18 bases lay between the germline ends. From germline, CDR1 is SGHDN and CDR2 FVKESK. CDR3 length: 16 residues.

This rearrangement joins TRBV18 to TRBJ2-4; D is unclear. Germline lookup yields CDR1 KGHSH and CDR2 LQKENI. The V end was cut by 0 bases, the J end by 9 bases, with 6 bases between. This CDR3 is 12 amino acids long. The CDR3 sequence: CASSPPHGIQYF. The CDR3 DNA is TGTGCCAGCTCACCACCCCATGGCATTCAGTACTTC. The whole variable domain, remainder taken from reference TRBV18 and TRBJ2-4, is NAGVMQNPRHLVRRRGQEARLRCSPMKGHSHVYWYRQLPEEGLKFMVYLQKENIIDESGMPKERFSAEFPKEGPSILRIQQVVRGDSAAYFCASSPPHGIQYFGAGTRLSVL.

J is TRBJ1-1 and V is TRBV9; D ambiguous. Germline V gene sequence: CDR1 SGDLS, CDR2 YYNGEE. The CDR3 sequence is 12 residues long. V dropped 8 bases and J dropped 0 bases, with 8 bases sitting between them. CDR3 DNA sequence: TGTGCCAGTGGGCAGCTGAACACTGAAGCTTTCTTT. This sequence encodes CASGQLNTEAFF.

This clone was seen a few times. V usage is TRBV28 and J usage is TRBJ1-2, with 7 positions matching TRBD1. After removal of 5 bases from V and 4 bases from J, the junction contained 7 bases not matched to a gene. Germline CDR1 reads MDHEN; CDR2 reads SYDVKM. This CDR3 contains 14 residues. CDR3 sequence (DNA): TGTGCCAGCAGTCCCCAGACAGGGACCTATGGCTACACCTTC. It specifies CASSPQTGTYGYTF.

The J gene is TRBJ1-1, the V gene TRBV7-2; the D gene is possibly TRBD1 (6 bases). CDR1 and CDR2 (germline): SGHTA, FQGNSA. The length of the CDR3 is 13 residues. V lost 7 bases, J lost 9 bases, and 18 bases lay in between. The CDR3 is CASIAHGTGKAFF. The DNA of the CDR3 is TGTGCCAGCATCGCCCACGGCACAGGGAAAGCTTTCTTT.

This clone turned up a few times. The chain has TRBV10-3 and TRBJ2-3, with 7 bases matching TRBD2. Trimming removed 8 bases from V and 5 bases from J; junction bases left unmatched: 7. Germline V gives CDR1 ENHRY, CDR2 SYGVKD. The CDR3 has 13 residues. The CDR3 is CAIRAGVLDTQYF. The CDR3 DNA reads TGTGCCATCCGGGCGGGAGTTCTAGATACGCAGTATTTT.

The chain is built from TRBV7-2 and TRBJ2-7; 7 positions agree with TRBD1. This CDR3 has 12 residues. Trimming took 3 bases from V and 13 from J; bases not matched to a gene: 9. In germline, CDR1 is SGHTA, CDR2 FQGNSA. The DNA of the CDR3 is TGTGCCAGCAGCTTCTTCACAGGGGACCTCTACTTC. This codes for CASSFFTGDLYF.

This clone occurred a few times. J is TRBJ2-7 and V is TRBV11-2; no definite D call. V gave up 0 bases and J gave up 2 bases, with 5 bases separating them. Per germline, CDR1 SGHAT and CDR2 FQNNGV. CDR3 length: 13 amino acids. The DNA of the CDR3 is TGTGCCAGCAGCTTAGATCGCCCCTACGAGCAGTACGTC. Protein sequence: CASSLDRPYEQYV.

The chain employs TRBV29-1 and TRBJ2-4, with TRBD1 matching over 7 bases. The CDR3 consists of 12 residues. CDR1 and CDR2 (germline): SQVTM, ANQGSEA. Trimming at V came to 2 bases and at J to 9 bases, leaving 4 bases not matched to a gene. This chain's CDR3 is CSVEIQGPIQYF. As DNA, the CDR3 is TGCAGCGTTGAAATACAGGGGCCCATTCAGTACTTC. The variable domain in full, with the rest retrieved from reference TRBV29-1 and TRBJ2-4, is SAVISQKPSRDICQRGTSLTIQCQVDSQVTMMFWYRQQPGQSLTLIATANQGSEATYESGFVIDKFPISRPNLTFSTLTVSNMSPEDSSIYLCSVEIQGPIQYFGAGTRLSVL.

There are a few counts of this clone. The V and J genes are TRBV4-3 and TRBJ1-5; a possible D gene is TRBD1 (5 bases). V was trimmed by 4 bases and J by 3 bases, leaving 7 bases between them. Per germline, CDR1 LGHNA and CDR2 YSLEER. The CDR3 has 13 amino acids. CDR3 amino acids: CASSLGPNQPQHF. The CDR3 nucleotides are TGCGCCAGCAGCCTGGGGCCCAATCAGCCCCAGCATTTT.

V is TRBV7-2 and J is TRBJ2-5, with D unresolved. Per germline, CDR1 SGHTA and CDR2 FQGNSA. CDR3 length: 14 amino acids. The ends were cut back, 3 bases at V and 2 bases at J, with 10 bases in the middle. The DNA for the CDR3 is TGTGCCAGCAGCTTCGTACGAGAACAAGAGACCCAGTACTTC. It codes for CASSFVREQETQYF.

This clone has a handful of counts. The V gene is TRBV4-2, the J gene TRBJ2-7; the D is unclear. V gave up 0 bases and J gave up 0 bases, with 9 bases separating them. This CDR3 is built from 15 residues. The germline CDR1 and CDR2 sequences are LGHNA and YNFKEQ. CDR3 in DNA: TGTGCCAGCAGCCAAGAATGGGGAAACTCCTACGAGCAGTACGTC. It is translated as CASSQEWGNSYEQYV.

This clone has a handful of counts. This sequence joins TRBV19 and TRBJ2-1; D is ambiguous. Germline lookup yields CDR1 LNHDA and CDR2 SQIVND (reference sequence). The CDR3 is made up of 18 amino acids. V dropped 5 bases and J dropped 7 bases, with 27 bases sitting between them. The CDR3 here is CASSDLAEPVHSANEQFF. For the CDR3, the DNA is TGTGCCAGTAGTGATCTGGCGGAGCCTGTTCACTCAGCGAATGAGCAGTTCTTC.

The genes are TRBV30 and TRBJ2-7; 8 bases align to TRBD2. This CDR3 region has 13 residues. After removal of 5 bases from V and 5 bases from J, the junction contained 8 bases not matched to a gene. The V gene's germline CDR1 is GTSNPN and CDR2 SVGIG (reference sequence). This CDR3 is CAWEKRERNEQYF. In nucleotides, the CDR3 is TGTGCCTGGGAAAAGCGGGAGCGGAACGAGCAGTACTTC.

V gene TRBV11-2 combines with J gene TRBJ2-2, with D possibly TRBD1 on 5 matching bases. Germline-derived CDR1 and CDR2 are SGHAT and FQNNGV. The CDR3 has 13 residues. The V and J ends lost 8 bases and 6 bases respectively, with 13 bases between them. This CDR3 reads CASSSRVSGELFF. In DNA, the CDR3 is TGTGCCAGCTCTTCCAGGGTATCCGGGGAGCTGTTTTTT.

This clone showed up just a few times. This chain links TRBV7-9 with TRBJ1-1; D is undetermined. From germline, CDR1 is SEHNR and CDR2 FQNEAQ (reference sequence). V lost 10 bases, J lost 4 bases, and 10 bases lay in between. This CDR3 has 11 amino acids. DNA of the CDR3: TGTGCCACCACCCTTTCCACTGAAGCTTTCTTT. It translates to CATTLSTEAFF.

The sample holds a few counts of this clone. The rearrangement joins TRBV7-2 to TRBJ2-7, with a tentative D call TRBD2 (5 bases). The germline CDR1 and CDR2 sequences are SGHTA and FQGNSA. V was clipped by 3 bases and J by 6 bases, with 6 bases between them. This CDR3 is built from 11 residues. Here the CDR3 reads CASSLDFEQYF. The CDR3, as DNA: TGTGCCAGCAGCTTGGACTTCGAGCAGTACTTC.

CDR3 sequence reads: CAWRMTGGYTDTQYF. DNA of the CDR3: TGTGCCTGGAGAATGACAGGGGGCTACACAGATACGCAGTATTTT. This chain uses TRBV30 with TRBJ2-3; 10 bases agree with TRBD1. With V trimmed by 3 bases and J by 2 bases, 5 bases remained unmatched. The germline V gene encodes CDR1 GTSNPN and CDR2 SVGIG (reference sequence). CDR3 length equals 15 residues.

This chain connects TRBV19 to TRBJ2-2, with D hard to call. Germline loops: CDR1 LNHDA, CDR2 SQIVND (reference sequence). V lost 5 bases and J 1 base, leaving 5 bases between the germline ends. This CDR3 comprises 13 residues. As DNA, the CDR3 is TGTGCCAGTAGTCACTTGAACACCGGGGAGCTGTTTTTT. The encoded protein is CASSHLNTGELFF.

This clone was detected a few times. This sequence joins TRBV28 and TRBJ2-7; 9 bases map to TRBD1. V lost 8 bases to trimming and J lost 0 bases; unmatched junction nucleotides: 8. The CDR3 spans 15 residues. Germline CDR1 reads MDHEN; CDR2 reads SYDVKM. The CDR3 DNA is TGTGCCAGCGGATCACAGGGGGCAGGCTCCTACGAGCAGTACGTC. It translates to CASGSQGAGSYEQYV.

This clone was observed a few times. The chain links TRBV7-2 to TRBJ1-5; the match to TRBD1 covers 8 bases. In germline, CDR1 is SGHTA, CDR2 FQGNSA. The CDR3 covers 14 residues. Trimming removed 4 bases from V and 5 bases from J; junction bases left unmatched: 4. In nucleotides, the CDR3 is TGTGCCAGCAGCTCCGGACAGGGAGATCAGCCCCAGCATTTT. Amino acids: CASSSGQGDQPQHF. The variable domain in full, with the rest retrieved from reference TRBV7-2 and TRBJ1-5, is GAGVSQSPSNKVTEKGKDVELRCDPISGHTALYWYRQSLGQGLEFLIYFQGNSAPDKSGLPSDRFSAERTGGSVSTLTIQRTQQEDSAVYLCASSSGQGDQPQHFGDGTRLSIL.